These 26 T cell receptor beta chains were all obtained from the same sample, sequenced in a study of T-cell memory formation after mild COVID-19. TCRdb reprocessed the 5' RACE reads with MiXCR, giving one entry per CDR3 protein. Seen here are 540,000 or so distinct CDR3 sequences, about a fifth observed once, and the top ten hold about 12%. Sequencing was performed on PBMCs or a T cell subset sorted from them (not recorded which). The receptors originated from an adult woman who had mild COVID-19 (a few samples of this study predate the infection). Cell type and time point are not known.

The chain is built from TRBV5-1 and TRBJ2-6; D perhaps matches TRBD2 (5 bases). Trimming stripped 3 bases from V and 3 bases from J, with 7 bases between. CDR1 and CDR2 (germline): SGHRS, YFSETQ. The CDR3 consists of 14 residues. The CDR3 region is CASSSGIGANVLTF. DNA of the CDR3: TGCGCCAGCAGCTCGGGGATTGGGGCCAACGTCCTGACTTTC.

This CDR3 is CASSSTKDTQYF. CDR3 in DNA: TGTGCCAGCAGCTCCACTAAAGATACGCAGTATTTT. This chain links TRBV5-6 with TRBJ2-3; D is unresolved. The CDR3 length is 12 residues. Deletions cut 3 bases from V and 5 bases from J, with 7 bases between. Germline CDR1 and CDR2: SGHDT and YYEEEE.

The chain uses TRBV15 and TRBJ2-7; D call uncertain. The CDR3 has 13 amino acids. Trimming left V 3 bases short and J 2 bases short, with 8 bases between. CDR1 and CDR2 from the germline V gene are LNHNV and YYDKDF (reference sequence). The DNA for the CDR3 is TGTGCCACCAGCAGGGTCGGACCCTACGAGCAGTACTTC. Its translation: CATSRVGPYEQYF.

A few counts support this clonotype. The CDR3 nucleotides are TGTGCCAGCAGTTTTTCCGGGACAGCCACTCAAGAGACCCAGTACTTC. This encodes CASSFSGTATQETQYF. The V and J genes are TRBV12-3 or TRBV12-4 and TRBJ2-5; the match to TRBD1 covers 7 bases. The length of the CDR3 is 16 residues. V was pared by 3 bases and J by 2 bases, with 9 bases of the junction left unmatched.

The chain carries TRBV24-1 and TRBJ2-1; TRBD2 matches at 8 bases. V gave up 3 bases and J gave up 1 base; unmatched junction bases: 4. CDR3 size: 16 residues. Germline V gene sequence: CDR1 KGHDR, CDR2 SFDVKD. The CDR3 DNA follows: TGTGCCACCAGTGATGGGACTAGTATTTCCTACAATGAGCAGTTCTTC. Its translation: CATSDGTSISYNEQFF.

Only a few counts were recorded for this clonotype. The rearrangement uses TRBV2 and TRBJ2-3, with D hard to call. Germline CDR1 is SNHLY and CDR2 is FYNNEI. This CDR3 region has 15 residues. V lost 3 bases, J lost 1 base, and 11 bases lay in between. The chain's CDR3 is CASSETGTGTDTQYF. CDR3 bases: TGTGCCAGCAGTGAGACGGGTACCGGCACAGATACGCAGTATTTT.

This clonotype was found a few times. The chain has TRBV2 and TRBJ1-1; TRBD1 agrees at 7 bases. Per germline, CDR1 SNHLY and CDR2 FYNNEI. The CDR3 has 13 amino acids. Trimming at V came to 10 bases and at J to 2 bases, leaving 7 bases not matched to a gene. DNA of the CDR3: TGTGCCACTCGGACAGGCGTAAACACTGAAGCTTTCTTT. It encodes CATRTGVNTEAFF.

This clonotype was seen a handful of times. V gene TRBV12-5 combines with J gene TRBJ2-2, with no clear D. Germline CDR1 and CDR2: LGHNT and FRNRAP. The CDR3 length is 14 residues. Trimming took off 0 bases at V and 5 bases at J, with 7 bases between the two ends. The CDR3 region has the DNA TGTGCTAGTGGTTTGGTTGGTGGAACCGGGGAGCTGTTTTTT. It is translated as CASGLVGGTGELFF.

Concerning this clonotype itself: Germline is not matched at one junction end, which may reflect a read error. V is TRBV25-1 and J is TRBJ2-7, with 8 bases fitting TRBD2. This CDR3 is built from 16 residues. CDR1 is MGHDK, CDR2 SYGVNS, per germline. The CDR3 DNA is TGTGCCAGCAGAGGTCGAGAGCGGGGGAGGGGCTACGCGCAGTACTTC. It is translated as CASRGRERGRGYAQYF.

The rearrangement joins TRBV15 to TRBJ2-2, with TRBD1 identical over 8 bases. Germline trimming cut 5 bases from V and 5 bases from J; bases unmatched to any gene: 7. This CDR3 is built from 15 residues. The germline V gene encodes CDR1 LNHNV and CDR2 YYDKDF (reference sequence). The CDR3 reads CATSPRTGRTGELFF. The CDR3 DNA sequence: TGTGCCACCAGCCCCCGGACAGGGCGTACCGGGGAGCTGTTTTTT.

This clonotype has at least ten counts. The rearrangement uses TRBV12-3 or TRBV12-4 and TRBJ1-2; no clear D. This CDR3 has 13 amino acids. The V end was cut by 4 bases, the J end by 2 bases, with 8 bases between. The chain's CDR3 is CASSWGGNYGYTF. DNA for the CDR3: TGTGCCAGCAGTTGGGGAGGCAACTATGGCTACACCTTC.

The V and J genes are TRBV5-7 and TRBJ1-1, with no clear D. TRBV5-7 is an ORF, and what it does is uncertain. Between the trimmed V and J ends, which lost 1 base and 0 bases, there was a span of 4 bases. CDR3 length: 13 residues. The CDR3 loop reads CASSLCMNTEAFF. The CDR3, as DNA: TGTGCCAGCAGCTTGTGCATGAACACTGAAGCTTTCTTT.

This clonotype was recorded a few times. This sequence joins TRBV29-1 and TRBJ2-1; D may correspond to TRBD1 or TRBD2 (5 bases each). Germline loops: CDR1 SQVTM, CDR2 ANQGSEA. This CDR3 is built from 14 residues. Trimming stripped 2 bases from V and 2 bases from J, with 10 bases between. The CDR3 is CSVERRGTYNEQFF. CDR3 nucleotides: TGCAGCGTTGAACGACGGGGCACCTACAATGAGCAGTTCTTC.

This sequence joins TRBV10-2 and TRBJ2-3; D might be TRBD2 (6 bases). Trimming cost V 10 bases and J 2 bases, with 16 bases left between them. The CDR3 is 14 residues long. Germline values: CDR1 WSHSY, CDR2 SAAADI. For the CDR3, the DNA is TGCGCCACCCAGGGAGGAAGTTTCACAGATACGCAGTATTTT. This sequence encodes CATQGGSFTDTQYF.

The chain couples TRBV7-9 to TRBJ2-1; D is possibly TRBD1 (5 bases). Trimming took off 5 bases at V and 7 bases at J, with 24 bases between the two ends. The CDR3 totals 17 residues. Germline CDR1 and CDR2: SEHNR and FQNEAQ (reference sequence). CDR3 coding DNA: TGTGCCAGCAGCGAGATAGACAGCCGCGGTAAGCAGAATGAGCAGTTCTTC. Translating it yields CASSEIDSRGKQNEQFF.

The chain is built from TRBV9 and TRBJ1-6, with TRBD1 matching 7 bases. After removal of 3 bases from V and 7 bases from J, the junction contained 4 bases not matched to a gene. CDR1 and CDR2 from the germline V gene are SGDLS and YYNGEE. This CDR3 spans 14 amino acids. CDR3 coding DNA: TGTGCCAGCAGCGCCTGGGACAGAAATTCACCCCTCCACTTT. This translates into CASSAWDRNSPLHF.

V usage is TRBV5-4 and J usage is TRBJ2-7; D gene uncertain. Germline assignment: CDR1 SGHNT and CDR2 YYREEE (reference sequence). V was trimmed by 1 base and J by 4 bases, leaving 12 bases between them. CDR3 size: 14 residues. CDR3 in DNA: TGTGCCAGCAGCTTGACGGTGCTGAGTTACGAGCAGTACTTC. Translating it yields CASSLTVLSYEQYF.

The chain recombines TRBV5-6 with TRBJ1-1; D gene uncertain. CDR3 length: 13 amino acids. CDR1 SGHDT and CDR2 YYEEEE come from the germline V gene. V was trimmed by 1 base and J by 4 bases, leaving 8 bases between them. This chain's CDR3 is CASSLSWSTEAFF. DNA of the CDR3: TGTGCCAGCAGCTTGTCTTGGAGCACTGAAGCTTTCTTT.

Only a few counts were recorded for this clonotype. This chain joins TRBV2 and TRBJ1-1, with D perhaps matching TRBD1 (6 bases). Germline V CDR1 and CDR2: SNHLY, FYNNEI. The CDR3 covers 13 residues. Trimming left V 5 bases short and J 6 bases short, with 13 bases between. CDR3 region: CASSPIGGPEAFF. CDR3 in DNA: TGTGCCAGCAGTCCGATTGGGGGGCCTGAAGCTTTCTTT.

V and J are TRBV20-1 and TRBJ1-1, with D perhaps TRBD1 (5 bases). V gave up 6 bases and J gave up 7 bases, with 15 bases separating them. The CDR3 runs to 12 residues. Germline values: CDR1 DFQATT, CDR2 SNEGSKA (reference sequence). CDR3 protein: CSASTGGGEAFF. The CDR3 region has the DNA TGCAGTGCATCAACCGGGGGGGGTGAAGCTTTCTTT.

This clonotype turned up a few times. The V and J genes are TRBV7-3 and TRBJ2-1, with 7 bases that match TRBD1. V dropped 6 bases and J dropped 7; count of bases not matched to a gene: 9. CDR3 length equals 14 residues. The germline CDR1 and CDR2 sequences are SGHTA and FQGTGA. The CDR3 loop reads CASSRQGLGNEQFF. The CDR3 DNA reads as TGTGCCAGCAGTCGACAGGGCTTGGGGAATGAGCAGTTCTTC.

This clonotype was recorded a few times. The gene calls are TRBV4-2 and TRBJ2-2; possibly TRBD1 or TRBD2 for D (6 bases each). Trimming cost V 4 bases and J 1 base, with 16 bases left between them. This CDR3 is 17 amino acids long. Germline V gene lookup returns CDR1 LGHNA and CDR2 YNFKEQ. The CDR3 is CASSLGGRAENTGELFF. Here the CDR3 DNA reads TGTGCCAGCAGCCTGGGGGGCAGGGCAGAGAACACCGGGGAGCTGTTTTTT.

This sequence joins TRBV15 and TRBJ1-5, with D tentatively TRBD1 (6 bases). The V end lost 5 bases, the J end lost 4 bases, and 18 bases lay between the germline ends. Germline assignment: CDR1 LNHNV and CDR2 YYDKDF (reference sequence). The CDR3 is 16 residues long. The CDR3 DNA is TGTGCCACCAGCCGAGGGGGTACAGAGAGGAATCAGCCCCAGCATTTT. Protein product: CATSRGGTERNQPQHF.

The J gene is TRBJ1-1, the V gene TRBV7-2; maybe TRBD1 (6 bases). Germline V CDR1 and CDR2: SGHTA, FQGNSA. The CDR3 has 16 amino acids. V shed 0 bases and J shed 6 bases, with 17 bases lying between them. The CDR3 is CASSLARTGNRAEAFF. The DNA of the CDR3 is TGTGCCAGCAGCTTAGCGAGGACGGGGAACAGGGCTGAAGCTTTCTTT.

This clonotype turned up a few times. The rearrangement joins TRBV20-1 to TRBJ1-1, with TRBD1 identical over 11 bases. The V and J ends lost 0 bases and 4 bases, in that order; junction bases with no gene match: 16. Germline V lookup: CDR1 DFQATT, CDR2 SNEGSKA (reference sequence). This CDR3 has 19 amino acids. The CDR3 nucleotides read TGCAGTGCTAGAGATCCCCCTTGGGACAGGGGGATAGCGGGCACTGAAGCTTTCTTT. Translated, it gives CSARDPPWDRGIAGTEAFF.

The chain joins TRBV20-1 to TRBJ2-2; TRBD1 agrees at 7 bases. This CDR3 is 14 amino acids long. Germline V lookup: CDR1 DFQATT, CDR2 SNEGSKA (reference sequence). The V gene end was trimmed by 6 bases and the J gene end by 6 bases; junction bases not matched to a gene: 10. CDR3 sequence reads: CSAPQGQGAGELFF. In DNA, the CDR3 is TGCAGTGCCCCTCAGGGGCAGGGGGCCGGGGAGCTGTTTTTT.